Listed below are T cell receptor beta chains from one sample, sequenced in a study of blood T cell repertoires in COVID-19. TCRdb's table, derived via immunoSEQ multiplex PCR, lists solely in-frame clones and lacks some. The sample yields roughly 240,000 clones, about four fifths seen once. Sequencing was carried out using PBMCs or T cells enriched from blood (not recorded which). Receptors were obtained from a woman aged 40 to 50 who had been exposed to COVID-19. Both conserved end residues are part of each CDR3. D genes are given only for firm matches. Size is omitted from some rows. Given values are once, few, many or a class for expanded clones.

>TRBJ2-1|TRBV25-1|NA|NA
CASSAPTSSYNEQFF
TGTGCCAGCAGTGCCCCGACTAGCTCCTACAATGAGCAGTTCTTC
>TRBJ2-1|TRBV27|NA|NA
CASSLIAERAYNEQFF
TGTGCCAGCAGTCTCATCGCGGAGCGGGCCTACAATGAGCAGTTCTTC
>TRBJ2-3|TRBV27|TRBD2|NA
CAKTPTSGTTDTQYF
TGTGCCAAGACCCCCACTAGCGGGACCACAGATACGCAGTATTTT
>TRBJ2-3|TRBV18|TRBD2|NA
CASSLAGGLADTQYF
TGTGCCAGCTCGTTAGCGGGGGGGCTCGCAGATACGCAGTATTTT
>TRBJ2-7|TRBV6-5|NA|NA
CASSPGPTYEQYF
TGTGCCAGCAGTCCAGGCCCAACCTACGAGCAGTACTTC
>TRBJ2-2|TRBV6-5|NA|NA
CASRPPGSGELFF
TGTGCCAGCAGACCCCCGGGGTCCGGGGAGCTGTTTTTT
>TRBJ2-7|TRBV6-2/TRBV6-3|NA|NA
CASSQEGLTYEQYF
TGTGCCAGCAGCCAGGAGGGTTTGACCTACGAGCAGTACTTC
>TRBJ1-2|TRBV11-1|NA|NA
CASSLAGASNYGYTF
TGTGCCAGCAGCTTAGCGGGGGCGTCCAACTATGGCTACACCTTC
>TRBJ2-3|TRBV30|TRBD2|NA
CAWSLAGGFTDTQYF
TGTGCCTGGAGTTTAGCGGGGGGCTTCACAGATACGCAGTATTTT
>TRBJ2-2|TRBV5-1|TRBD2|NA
CASSPGGNTGELFF
TGCGCCAGCAGCCCGGGGGGGAACACCGGGGAGCTGTTTTTT
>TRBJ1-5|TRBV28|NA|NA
CASTWRGGDNQPQHF
TGTGCCAGCACCTGGAGGGGGGGGGACAATCAGCCCCAGCATTTT
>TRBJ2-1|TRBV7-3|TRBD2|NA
CASSSRTSDNEQFF
TGTGCCAGCAGCTCCCGGACTAGTGACAATGAGCAGTTCTTC
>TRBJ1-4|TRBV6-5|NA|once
CASSYSGRGVNEKLFF
TGTGCCAGCAGTTACTCGGGGAGGGGGGTTAATGAAAAACTGTTTTTT
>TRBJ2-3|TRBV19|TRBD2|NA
CASSIVGPGLASSDTQYF
TGTGCCAGTAGTATAGTAGGGCCGGGACTAGCCTCATCAGATACGCAGTATTTT
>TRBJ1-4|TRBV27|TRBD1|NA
CASRPNRGLDEKLFF
TGTGCCAGCAGACCAAACAGGGGGCTGGATGAAAAACTGTTTTTT
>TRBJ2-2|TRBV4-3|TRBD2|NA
CASSQDLSIGELAGVELFF
TGCGCCAGCAGCCAAGACTTATCTATAGGGGAGCTAGCGGGGGTGGAGCTGTTTTTT
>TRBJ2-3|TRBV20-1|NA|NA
CSSTADTQYF
TGCAGTTCCACAGCAGATACGCAGTATTTT
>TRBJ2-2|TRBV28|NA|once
CASTAATNTGELFF
TGTGCCAGCACCGCGGCCACGAACACCGGGGAGCTGTTTTTT
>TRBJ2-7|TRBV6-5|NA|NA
CASRDTTSYEQYF
TGTGCCAGCCGGGACACAACCTCCTACGAGCAGTACTTC
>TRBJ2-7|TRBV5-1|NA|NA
CASSLGQGLPSEQYF
TGCGCCAGCAGCTTGGGGCAGGGACTCCCGTCCGAGCAGTACTTC
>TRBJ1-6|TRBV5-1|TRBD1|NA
CASSPRQGDSPLHF
TGCGCCAGCAGCCCCCGACAGGGGGATTCACCCCTCCACTTT
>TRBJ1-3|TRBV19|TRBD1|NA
CASNDPGQGSGNTIYF
TGTGCCAGTAACGACCCCGGACAGGGCTCTGGAAACACCATATATTTT
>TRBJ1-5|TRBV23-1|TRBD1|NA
CASSQSWTGERSNNQPQHF
TGCGCCAGCAGTCAATCGTGGACAGGGGAAAGATCTAATAATCAGCCCCAGCATTTT
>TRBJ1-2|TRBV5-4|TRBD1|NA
CASRRGQGKSYGYTF
TGTGCCAGCAGGAGAGGACAGGGCAAGTCCTATGGCTACACCTTC
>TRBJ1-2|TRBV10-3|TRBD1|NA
CAISPGGGDYGYTF
TGTGCCATCAGCCCAGGGGGCGGCGACTATGGCTACACCTTC
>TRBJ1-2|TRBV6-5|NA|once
CASRPDPLQGYTF
TGTGCCAGCAGGCCCGATCCCCTGCAGGGCTACACCTTC
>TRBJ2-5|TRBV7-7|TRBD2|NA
CASSPLAGGIQETQYF
TGTGCCAGCAGCCCCTTAGCGGGGGGAATACAAGAGACCCAGTACTTC
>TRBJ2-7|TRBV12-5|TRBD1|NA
CASASILFQDRETYEQYF
TGTGCTAGTGCCTCGATCCTATTTCAAGACAGGGAGACATACGAGCAGTACTTC
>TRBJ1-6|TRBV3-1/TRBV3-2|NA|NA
CASSQARSSYNSPLHF
TGTGCCAGCAGCCAAGCACGGAGCTCCTATAATTCACCCCTCCACTTT
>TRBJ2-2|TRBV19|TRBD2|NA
CASNSRRGGPGELFF
TGTGCCAGCAACTCTCGGCGGGGGGGGCCCGGGGAGCTGTTTTTT
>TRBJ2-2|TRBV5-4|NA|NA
CASSSGKDRNTGELFF
TGTGCCAGCAGCTCCGGTAAGGACAGAAACACCGGGGAGCTGTTTTTT
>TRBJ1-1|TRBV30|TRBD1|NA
CAWDRGQGEAFF
TGTGCCTGGGACAGGGGGCAGGGTGAAGCTTTCTTT
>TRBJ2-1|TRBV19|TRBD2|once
CASSIYIGGDDEQFF
TGTGCCAGTAGTATTTATATCGGGGGGGACGATGAGCAGTTCTTC
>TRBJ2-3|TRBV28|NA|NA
CASSRITDTQYF
TGTGCCAGCAGCAGAATCACAGATACGCAGTATTTT
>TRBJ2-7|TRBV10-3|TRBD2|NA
CAISDPSGDHSYEQYF
TGTGCCATCAGTGACCCGAGCGGGGACCACTCCTACGAGCAGTACTTC
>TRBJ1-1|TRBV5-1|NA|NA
CASSLTGKGTEAFF
TGCGCCAGCAGCTTGACAGGGAAGGGCACTGAAGCTTTCTTT
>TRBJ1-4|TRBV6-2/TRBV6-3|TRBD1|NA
CASSVTGTEGEKLFF
TGTGCCAGCAGTGTGACCGGGACAGAGGGCGAAAAACTGTTTTTT
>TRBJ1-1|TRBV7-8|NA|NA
CASSLPGDTEAFF
TGTGCCAGCAGCTTACCAGGGGACACTGAAGCTTTCTTT
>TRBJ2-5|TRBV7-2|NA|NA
CASSFAGSETQYF
TGTGCCAGCAGCTTCGCGGGGAGCGAGACCCAGTACTTC
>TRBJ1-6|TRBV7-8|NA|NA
CASSPLGEGPLHF
TGTGCCAGCAGCCCGTTAGGGGAGGGACCCCTCCACTTT
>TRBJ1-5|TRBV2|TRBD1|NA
CASSRRDRNQPQHF
TGTGCCAGCAGCCGCCGGGACAGGAATCAGCCCCAGCATTTT
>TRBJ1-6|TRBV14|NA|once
CASSQAPDYNSPLHF
TGTGCCAGCAGCCAAGCACCAGACTATAATTCACCCCTCCACTTT
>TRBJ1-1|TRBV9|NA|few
CASSVSGEGTEAFF
TGTGCCAGCAGCGTATCAGGGGAGGGGACTGAAGCTTTCTTT
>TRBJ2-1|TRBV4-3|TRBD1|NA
CASSPQLAGTGAYNEQFF
TGCGCCAGCAGCCCCCAACTCGCCGGGACAGGGGCCTACAATGAGCAGTTCTTC
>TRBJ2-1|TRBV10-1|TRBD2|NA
CASVDKAGDPSYNEQFF
TGCGCCAGCGTGGATAAAGCGGGGGACCCCTCCTACAATGAGCAGTTCTTC
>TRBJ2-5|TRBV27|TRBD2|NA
CASSLFPPRTSGEGTQYF
TGTGCCAGCAGTTTATTTCCCCCCCGGACTAGCGGGGAGGGGACCCAGTACTTC
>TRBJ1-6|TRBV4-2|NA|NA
CASSQDGGGGSYNSPLHF
TGTGCCAGCAGCCAAGACGGCGGGGGCGGATCCTATAATTCACCCCTCCACTTT